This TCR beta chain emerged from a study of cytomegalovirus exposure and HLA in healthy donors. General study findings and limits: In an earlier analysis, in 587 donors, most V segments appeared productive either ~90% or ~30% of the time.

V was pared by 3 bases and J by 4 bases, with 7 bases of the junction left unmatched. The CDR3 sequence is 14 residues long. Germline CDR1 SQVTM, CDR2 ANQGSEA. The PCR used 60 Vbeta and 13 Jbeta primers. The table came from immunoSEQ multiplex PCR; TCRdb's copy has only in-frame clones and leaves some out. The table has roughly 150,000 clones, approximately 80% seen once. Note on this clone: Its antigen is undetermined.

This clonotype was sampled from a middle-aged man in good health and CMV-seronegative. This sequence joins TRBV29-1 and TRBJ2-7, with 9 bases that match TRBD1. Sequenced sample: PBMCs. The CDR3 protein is CSVDLGQGMYEQYF. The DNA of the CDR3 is TGCAGCGTTGATCTCGGACAGGGGATGTACGAGCAGTACTTC.